Reported below is one T cell receptor beta chain. Its antigen is unidentified. Primers: 60 Vbeta forward and 13 Jbeta reverse. Repertoires were generated with immunoSEQ multiplex PCR, while TCRdb's copy carries only in-frame clones and drops some. The sample holds roughly 120,000 clones, nearly 80% seen once. Trimming removed 4 bases from V and 3 bases from J, with 7 bases in between. CDR3 size: 11 residues. The germline gives CDR1 SQVTM, CDR2 ANQGSEA. These data belong to a study of cytomegalovirus exposure and HLA in healthy donors. Findings and limits, study-wide: Analysis was carried out at a later point, and it linked a missense DCLRE1C variant to TCR beta V- and J-gene trimming.

The chain is built from TRBV29-1 and TRBJ2-7, with D unclear. Sequencing was performed on PBMCs. This clonotype was sampled from a young woman in good health and CMV-seronegative. The chain's CDR3 is CSVGVLYEQYF. DNA for the CDR3: TGCAGCGTTGGAGTACTCTACGAGCAGTACTTC.